What follows is one TCR beta chain and its context. This entry comes from a study of shared clonotypes between healthy human individuals. Produced via immunoSEQ multiplex PCR; TCRdb's table is partial and in-frame only. The sample includes roughly 1,100,000 clones, 60% to 80% seen only once; the top ten take around 1.5%. Germline V gives CDR1 LGHNA, CDR2 YSLEER. V was pared by 1 base and J by 7 bases, with 10 bases between. CDR3 length: 14 amino acids. This clonotype was obtained from a man aged 18 to 35 in good health. The chain has TRBV4-3 and TRBJ2-2, with a possible D match to TRBD2 (5 bases). Sequenced sample: memory CD4+ T cells sorted from blood. Stated subset: CD45RA-negative fraction. The CDR3 reads CASSQALGVGELFF. DNA for the CDR3: TGCGCCAGCAGCCAAGCCCTGGGAGTCGGGGAGCTGTTTTTT.